Presented here are 30 T cell receptor beta chains from one specimen sequenced in a study of blood T cell repertoires in COVID-19. Clones were read by immunoSEQ multiplex PCR, and TCRdb kept only the in-frame ones, dropping some. The table records 150,000 or so clones, 80% of them present only once. The sequenced sample consisted of PBMCs or T cells enriched from blood (not recorded which). The source is a woman aged 60-70 years who had recovered from COVID-19.

The CDR3 DNA sequence: TGTGCCAGCAGCCGCCGAGGGACACTCCTCTATGGCTACACCTTC. Translating gives CASSRRGTLLYGYTF. The chain carries TRBV6-5 and TRBJ1-2; perhaps TRBD1 as D (6 bases). Germline V gene data show CDR1 as MNHEY and CDR2 as SVGAGI. Trimming left V 6 bases short and J 4 bases short, with 18 bases between. This CDR3 contains 15 residues.

This chain uses TRBV27 with TRBJ1-3, with D hard to call. Trimming cost V 4 bases and J 4 bases, with 8 bases left between them. This CDR3 is built from 13 residues. Looked up from germline, CDR1 is MNHEY and CDR2 is SMNVEV (reference sequence). The CDR3 coding sequence is TGTGCCAGCAGTTCCGGGGTGGGAAACACCATATATTTT. Translated, it gives CASSSGVGNTIYF.

The chain combines TRBV10-3 with TRBJ1-3; 7 bases are a match to TRBD1. The germline V gene encodes CDR1 ENHRY and CDR2 SYGVKD. CDR3 size: 13 residues. After removal of 4 bases from V and 4 bases from J, the junction contained 1 base not matched to a gene. CDR3 loop: CAISAGGGNTIYF. The CDR3 region has the DNA TGTGCCATCAGTGCAGGGGGAGGAAACACCATATATTTT.

The chain links TRBV6-5 to TRBJ1-1; the D gene is possibly TRBD1 (6 bases). V dropped 5 bases and J dropped 3 bases, with 7 bases sitting between them. Looked up from germline, CDR1 is MNHEY and CDR2 is SVGAGI. The length of the CDR3 is 12 residues. CDR3 coding DNA: TGTGCCAGCAGTCAGGGGTACACTGAAGCTTTCTTT. It encodes CASSQGYTEAFF.

The chain couples TRBV29-1 to TRBJ2-5; D not resolved. The CDR3 has 16 amino acids. From germline, CDR1 is SQVTM and CDR2 ANQGSEA. Trimming shortened V by 4 bases and J by 5 bases, and 23 bases separated the two germline ends. In DNA, the CDR3 is TGCAGCGTTGTTAACGGTCGTAGGCTAGGAACGGAGACCCAGTACTTC. Amino acid sequence: CSVVNGRRLGTETQYF. Variable domain in full (rest from reference TRBV29-1 and TRBJ2-5): SAVISQKPSRDICQRGTSLTIQCQVDSQVTMMFWYRQQPGQSLTLIATANQGSEATYESGFVIDKFPISRPNLTFSTLTVSNMSPEDSSIYLCSVVNGRRLGTETQYFGPGTRLLVL.

The chain recombines TRBV5-1 with TRBJ2-1; TRBD1 aligns across 11 bases. This CDR3 has 16 residues. Losses at the gene ends were 0 bases for V and 6 bases for J; bases not matched to a gene: 5. CDR1 SGHRS and CDR2 YFSETQ come from the germline V gene. CDR3 amino acids: CASSLGGQGAGNEQFF. CDR3 DNA sequence: TGCGCCAGCAGCTTGGGAGGACAGGGGGCCGGCAATGAGCAGTTCTTC.

The V gene is TRBV6-5, the J gene TRBJ1-2; 7 nucleotides match TRBD1. Trimming cost V 5 bases and J 3 bases; bases outside gene matches: 6. This CDR3 has 14 amino acids. The germline V gene encodes CDR1 MNHEY and CDR2 SVGAGI. The CDR3 is CASSTRGADYGYTF. In nucleotides, the CDR3 is TGTGCCAGCAGTACCAGGGGGGCAGACTATGGCTACACCTTC.

The rearrangement joins TRBV9 to TRBJ1-2; 8 positions agree with TRBD1. V lost 3 bases to trimming and J lost 7 bases; unmatched junction nucleotides: 5. Per germline, CDR1 SGDLS and CDR2 YYNGEE. The CDR3 consists of 13 residues. Here the CDR3 reads CASSGTGLSGYTF. CDR3 coding DNA: TGTGCCAGCAGCGGGACAGGGCTAAGTGGCTACACCTTC.

The chain is built from TRBV5-1 and TRBJ2-3; 13 nucleotides agree with TRBD2. The trim removed 3 bases at V and 5 bases at J, leaving 3 bases unmatched. The germline gives CDR1 SGHRS, CDR2 YFSETQ. The CDR3 covers 15 residues. The CDR3 loop reads CASSWTSGGLDTQYF. CDR3 DNA: TGCGCCAGCAGCTGGACTAGCGGGGGTCTAGATACGCAGTATTTT.

V gene TRBV5-1 combines with J gene TRBJ2-1; tentative D call: TRBD2 (5 bases). Trimming removed 3 bases at V and 12 bases at J, with 10 bases between. The germline V gene has CDR1 SGHRS and CDR2 YFSETQ. The length of the CDR3 is 11 residues. This CDR3 reads CASSSGSGQFF. As DNA, the CDR3 is TGCGCCAGCAGCTCGGGGTCGGGGCAGTTCTTC.

This clone was detected only once. This chain connects TRBV18 to TRBJ2-6, with a tentative D call TRBD1 (5 bases). CDR1 KGHSH and CDR2 LQKENI come from the germline V gene. V was trimmed by 3 bases and J by 2 bases, leaving 14 bases between them. This CDR3 spans 17 amino acids. CDR3 coding DNA: TGTGCCAGCTCACCGGGGCAGGGCCGACCTGGGGCCAACGTCCTGACTTTC. This translates into CASSPGQGRPGANVLTF.

The rearrangement uses TRBV5-1 and TRBJ2-1; possible D gene TRBD1, 6 bases. Germline assignment: CDR1 SGHRS and CDR2 YFSETQ. The germline V and J ends were trimmed by 4 bases and 7 bases, with 15 bases remaining between them. The CDR3 runs to 14 residues. The CDR3 DNA follows: TGCGCCAGCAGCCCGGCGACAGGCAGGAATGAGCAGTTCTTC. Translation: CASSPATGRNEQFF.

Only one count was recorded for this clone. The chain links TRBV30 to TRBJ2-1, with D possibly matching TRBD2 (6 bases). This CDR3 comprises 14 residues. The germline CDR1 and CDR2 sequences are GTSNPN and SVGIG (reference sequence). The V and J ends lost 5 bases and 0 bases respectively, with 11 bases between them. CDR3 sequence: CAWDDGGSYNEQFF. CDR3 DNA: TGTGCCTGGGACGACGGGGGCTCCTACAATGAGCAGTTCTTC.

This chain joins TRBV27 and TRBJ2-1; 7 bases map to TRBD1. V trimming: 1 base; J trimming: 4 bases; junction bases outside the gene matches: 4. CDR1 MNHEY and CDR2 SMNVEV come from the germline V gene (reference sequence). This CDR3 is 15 amino acids long. CDR3 DNA sequence: TGTGCCAGCAGTTTATATGGGACAGCATACAATGAGCAGTTCTTC. Amino acid sequence: CASSLYGTAYNEQFF.

The chain combines TRBV11-3 with TRBJ2-3; 7 nucleotides agree with TRBD1. V shed 5 bases and J 2 bases; nucleotides not matched to a gene: 7. The CDR3 covers 15 residues. Germline V gene lookup returns CDR1 SGHNT and CDR2 YENEEA. DNA for the CDR3: TGTGCCAGCAGCGCCGGGACAGCCTTCACAGATACGCAGTATTTT. This sequence encodes CASSAGTAFTDTQYF.

A single count supports this clone. V is TRBV19 and J is TRBJ2-5; D is undetermined. The CDR3 sequence is 12 residues long. CDR1 is LNHDA, CDR2 SQIVND, per germline (reference sequence). The germline V and J ends were trimmed by 4 bases and 5 bases, with 8 bases remaining between them. The DNA for the CDR3 is TGTGCCAGTAGTACAACCGGGGAGACCCAGTACTTC. Translating gives CASSTTGETQYF.

The chain has TRBV6-5 and TRBJ1-2, with D possibly being TRBD1 (6 bases). The CDR3 consists of 13 residues. The V end was cut by 8 bases, the J end by 7 bases, with 17 bases between. CDR1 is MNHEY, CDR2 SVGAGI, per germline. The CDR3 coding sequence is TGTGCCAGCCTACAGGGTTACTCACTTGGCTACACCTTC. This gives the protein CASLQGYSLGYTF.

J is TRBJ2-5 and V is TRBV10-2; 10 bases line up with TRBD2. The CDR3 is 15 amino acids. Per the germline V gene, CDR1 is WSHSY and CDR2 is SAAADI. After removal of 4 bases from V and 2 bases from J, the junction contained 4 bases not matched to a gene. The CDR3 reads CASSAPSGGQETQYF. CDR3 coding DNA: TGCGCCAGCAGTGCCCCTAGCGGGGGACAAGAGACCCAGTACTTC.

The chain joins TRBV7-6 to TRBJ1-1, with TRBD1 matching 7 bases. Germline lookup yields CDR1 SGHVS and CDR2 FNYEAQ. This CDR3 contains 16 residues. Unmatched junction bases numbered 10, after V lost 1 base and J lost 5 bases. The CDR3 here is CASSLVGIRGRTEAFF. The CDR3 bases are TGTGCCAGCAGCTTAGTCGGAATAAGGGGGCGAACTGAAGCTTTCTTT. The full variable domain, completed using reference TRBV7-6 and TRBJ1-1, is GAGVSQSPRYKVTKRGQDVALRCDPISGHVSLYWYRQALGQGPEFLTYFNYEAQQDKSGLPNDRFSAERPEGSISTLTIQRTEQRDSAMYRCASSLVGIRGRTEAFFGQGTRLTVV.

The chain uses TRBV19 and TRBJ1-1, with D perhaps matching TRBD1 (6 bases). The V gene lost 5 bases and the J gene lost 6 bases, with 25 bases spanning the gap. Germline CDR1 is LNHDA and CDR2 is SQIVND (reference sequence). The CDR3 has 17 amino acids. CDR3 coding DNA: TGTGCCAGTAGTCCAGAGGGACACCTCTTGCTGAGGGCTGAAGCTTTCTTT. Translation gives CASSPEGHLLLRAEAFF.

V usage is TRBV21-1 and J usage is TRBJ1-1; the D call in the table, TRBD1, was not verified against the DNA. TRBV21-1 is tagged as a pseudogene. This CDR3 region has 15 residues. DNA of the CDR3: TGTGCCAGCAGCAAAGCCCCCAGGGGGCAATCTGAAGCTTTCTTT. Translation gives CASSKAPRGQSEAFF.

The chain has TRBV6-6 and TRBJ2-3; TRBD2 agrees at 10 bases. Germline trimming cut 4 bases from V and 2 bases from J; bases unmatched to any gene: 6. CDR3 length: 16 amino acids. Germline loops: CDR1 MNHNY, CDR2 SVGAGI (reference sequence). The CDR3 region is CASSSTSGANTDTQYF. CDR3 DNA sequence: TGTGCCAGCAGTTCCACTAGCGGGGCAAACACAGATACGCAGTATTTT.

The V call is TRBV6-2 or TRBV6-3, the J call TRBJ2-7, with D hard to call. The V end lost 0 bases, the J end lost 12 bases, and 18 bases lay between the germline ends. The CDR3 length is 14 residues. Germline CDR1 reads MNHEY; CDR2 reads SVGEGT. CDR3 DNA: TGTGCCAGCAGTTACTCGCACCTAGTAAAGGTGTGGTACTTC. Amino acids: CASSYSHLVKVWYF.

This chain uses TRBV24-1 with TRBJ2-5; TRBD2 matches at 10 bases. The CDR3 covers 15 residues. V shed 4 bases and J 4 bases; nucleotides not matched to a gene: 5. The germline CDR1 and CDR2 sequences are KGHDR and SFDVKD. The DNA of the CDR3 is TGTGCCACCAGTGACCCGAGCGGGGGGGCAGAGACCCAGTACTTC. It yields the protein CATSDPSGGAETQYF.

The chain combines TRBV6-1 with TRBJ1-1; D unresolved. Germline CDR1 reads MNHNS; CDR2 reads SASEGT. V shed 3 bases and J shed 8 bases, with 7 bases lying between them. CDR3 length: 11 amino acids. This CDR3 is CASSEYSEAFF. CDR3 nucleotides: TGTGCCAGCAGTGAGTACAGCGAAGCTTTCTTT.

This clone has a single count. The gene calls are TRBV9 and TRBJ2-2; possibly TRBD1 for D (5 bases). Germline-derived CDR1 and CDR2 are SGDLS and YYNGEE. V was clipped by 3 bases and J by 8 bases, with 14 bases between them. The CDR3 length is 14 residues. The CDR3: CASSAQGAGGELFF. DNA for the CDR3: TGTGCCAGCAGCGCCCAAGGGGCCGGGGGGGAGCTGTTTTTT. Full variable domain (rest looked up from reference TRBV9 and TRBJ2-2): DSGVTQTPKHLITATGQRVTLRCSPRSGDLSVYWYQQSLDQGLQFLIQYYNGEERAKGNILERFSAQQFPDLHSELNLSSLELGDSALYFCASSAQGAGGELFFGEGSRLTVL.

The chain is built from TRBV19 and TRBJ1-5; D gene uncertain. V lost 7 bases and J 5 bases, leaving 9 bases between the germline ends. CDR1 is LNHDA, CDR2 SQIVND, per germline (reference sequence). The CDR3 is 12 amino acids. CDR3 amino acids: CASTRGDQPQHF. CDR3 in DNA: TGTGCCAGTACCCGGGGAGATCAGCCCCAGCATTTT.

This clone was counted between two and nine times. This chain connects TRBV12-1 to TRBJ1-6. TRBV12-1 is flagged as a pseudogene. The CDR3 extends over 17 amino acids. CDR3 loop: CASSFSGGNDANSPLHF. Here the CDR3 DNA reads TGTGCCAGCAGCTTTTCTGGGGGGAACGACGCCAATTCACCCCTCCACTTT.

The rearrangement joins TRBV4-2 to TRBJ1-1; 7 bases align to TRBD1. From germline, CDR1 is LGHNA and CDR2 YNFKEQ. The V segment lost 3 bases and the J segment 1 base; nucleotides outside the gene matches: 11. The CDR3 is 17 amino acids. The CDR3 protein is CASSHPSPDRWNTEAFF. The CDR3 DNA reads as TGTGCCAGCAGCCACCCCTCCCCGGACAGGTGGAACACTGAAGCTTTCTTT.

The chain links TRBV10-3 to TRBJ1-1; 12 bases match TRBD1. The germline V gene encodes CDR1 ENHRY and CDR2 SYGVKD. V dropped 5 bases and J dropped 8; count of bases not matched to a gene: 3. CDR3 length equals 13 residues. As DNA, the CDR3 is TGTGCCATCAGTCCGGGACAGGGGGCCGAAGCTTTCTTT. Amino acids: CAISPGQGAEAFF.